This T cell receptor (beta chain) was retrieved from a study of cytomegalovirus exposure and HLA in healthy donors. Primers included in the PCR were 60 Vbeta and 13 Jbeta primers. The data were produced by immunoSEQ multiplex PCR, yet TCRdb's version contains in-frame clones alone and is incomplete. Of over 100,000 clones listed, approximately 9% are singletons. Overall study results and limits: It was 150 to 200 TCR beta chains that were listed as cytomegalovirus-associated.

The sample holds a few counts of this clone. Its antigen is still unknown. Donors sampled were nominally healthy, though unrecorded immune exposures were likely. In germline, CDR1 is SGHTA, CDR2 FQGNSA. This CDR3 has 15 amino acids. V was trimmed by 2 bases and J by 0 bases, leaving 5 bases between them. The rearrangement joins TRBV7-2 to TRBJ2-6; D gene uncertain. Sequencing was carried out using PBMCs. This TCR was sampled from a woman between 40 and 50 years old in good health and CMV-seropositive. DNA for the CDR3: TGTGCCAGCAGCTTACTTTCCTCTGGGGCCAACGTCCTGACTTTC. Amino acids: CASSLLSSGANVLTF. The variable domain in full, completed from reference TRBV7-2 and TRBJ2-6, reads GAGVSQSPSNKVTEKGKDVELRCDPISGHTALYWYRQSLGQGLEFLIYFQGNSAPDKSGLPSDRFSAERTGGSVSTLTIQRTQQEDSAVYLCASSLLSSGANVLTFGAGSRLTVL.